A single sample is the source of the 18 T cell receptor beta chains below, sequenced in a study of CXCR3-negative and CXCR3-positive naive CD8 T cells. Broader study findings: The study found more hydrophobic TRB CDR3s in CXCR3-positive naive cells than in CXCR3-negative naive cells.

These receptors' targets are unknown. The authors prepared UMI-labeled TRB cDNA libraries by 5' RACE. TCRdb reprocessed the 5' RACE reads and keeps a single row for each CDR3 protein, giving no DNA. In all, the sample yields about 150,000 distinct CDR3 sequences. The specimen was naive CXCR3+ CD8+ T cells from blood. Subset indicated: CD45RO-CCR7+CD27+CD95- naive CD8+ T cells expressing CXCR3 (TNR3+). These receptor sequences come from a human donor in good health. Some clones in this sample may be carry-over from other donors' samples.

CDR3 sequence: CASSRWGSSPQPQHF. The chain has TRBV7-2 and TRBJ1-5; the TCRdb call, TRBD1, lacks DNA for checking. The CDR3 contains 15 residues. Germline CDR1 reads SGHTA; CDR2 reads FQGNSA.

CDR3 sequence: CASSSLTGELFF. This sequence joins TRBV7-2 and TRBJ2-2. CDR1 and CDR2 (germline): SGHTA, FQGNSA. The CDR3 loop spans 12 amino acids.

V and J are TRBV5-1 and TRBJ2-7; no DNA is available, so the TRBD1 call from TCRdb remains unchecked. Germline V lookup: CDR1 SGHRS, CDR2 YFSETQ. CDR3 length equals 13 residues. CDR3 sequence reads: CASSARQGNEQYF.

The chain uses TRBV7-9 and TRBJ2-3; the D gene TCRdb calls, TRBD2, cannot be checked with no DNA. CDR1 SEHNR and CDR2 FQNEAQ come from the germline V gene (reference sequence). This CDR3 contains 18 residues. CDR3 region: CASKDSMSIGRAADTQYF.

The rearrangement links TRBV6-6 to TRBJ2-7; TCRdb picks TRBD1, but there is no DNA to check that call. Per germline, CDR1 MNHNY and CDR2 SVGAGI (reference sequence). The CDR3 sequence is 15 residues long. CDR3 in amino acids: CASSPFRGGGYEQYF.

The rearrangement uses TRBV28 and TRBJ2-7. The germline CDR1 and CDR2 sequences are MDHEN and SYDVKM. The length of the CDR3 is 14 residues. CDR3 protein: CASSRRVSSYEQYF.

V gene TRBV5-5 combines with J gene TRBJ1-6. The length of the CDR3 is 12 residues. Germline V gives CDR1 SGHKS, CDR2 YYEKEE (reference sequence). CDR3 region: CASSLESSPLHF. Full variable domain (outside the CDR3, taken from reference TRBV5-5 and TRBJ1-6): DAGVTQSPTHLIKTRGQQVTLRCSPISGHKSVSWYQQVLGQGPQFIFQYYEKEERGRGNFPDRFSARQFPNYSSELNVNALLLGDSALYLCASSLESSPLHFGNGTRLTVT.

The rearrangement uses TRBV7-8 and TRBJ2-5; TCRdb's D call, TRBD2, is unchecked because there is no DNA. Germline CDR1 and CDR2: SGHVS and FQNEAQ. The CDR3 spans 15 residues. The CDR3 spells CASSLAPGLQETQYF.

The J gene is TRBJ2-7, the V gene TRBV2; TCRdb names TRBD2, which stays unverified in the absence of DNA. This CDR3 has 13 residues. Per germline, CDR1 SNHLY and CDR2 FYNNEI. The CDR3: CARGTLLSYEQYF.

The V call is TRBV7-3, the J call TRBJ2-5; as DNA is missing, the TRBD1 call by TCRdb cannot be tested. This CDR3 has 14 residues. The germline V gene has CDR1 SGHTA and CDR2 FQGTGA. The CDR3 spells CASSLGPAKETQYF.

The rearrangement joins TRBV5-1 to TRBJ1-2; TCRdb's D call, TRBD1, is unchecked because there is no DNA. Per the germline V gene, CDR1 is SGHRS and CDR2 is YFSETQ. The CDR3 runs to 14 residues. The CDR3 is CAILLLDSGYGYTF.

The genes are TRBV27 and TRBJ2-7. The V gene's germline CDR1 is MNHEY and CDR2 SMNVEV (reference sequence). This CDR3 has 13 amino acids. CDR3: CASSLSSGNEQYF.

This chain connects TRBV29-1 to TRBJ2-1. The CDR3 loop spans 12 amino acids. CDR1 is SQVTM and CDR2 is ANQGSEA in the germline V gene. CDR3 loop: CSVATDFNEQFF.

The CDR3 spells CASSLGVGSLYEQYF. The rearrangement joins TRBV7-2 to TRBJ2-7. CDR3 length equals 15 residues. CDR1 is SGHTA, CDR2 FQGNSA, per germline.

The rearrangement links TRBV11-2 to TRBJ2-7; TCRdb calls TRBD2, which cannot be checked without DNA. CDR1 and CDR2 (germline): SGHAT, FQNNGV. The CDR3 runs to 16 residues. The CDR3 spells CASSLEVRSGPYEQYF. Full variable domain (rest looked up from reference TRBV11-2 and TRBJ2-7): EAGVAQSPRYKIIEKRQSVAFWCNPISGHATLYWYQQILGQGPKLLIQFQNNGVVDDSQLPKDRFSAERLKGVDSTLKIQPAKLEDSAVYLCASSLEVRSGPYEQYFGPGTRLTVT.

The gene calls are TRBV7-6 and TRBJ1-6; the TCRdb call, TRBD1, lacks DNA for checking. Germline V CDR1 and CDR2: SGHVS, FNYEAQ. This CDR3 has 15 residues. The CDR3 sequence is CASSLGGQGNSPLHF.

The V and J genes are TRBV19 and TRBJ2-1. The germline V gene has CDR1 LNHDA and CDR2 SQIVND (reference sequence). CDR3 size: 13 residues. The CDR3 sequence is CASSIRSVDEQFF.

The CDR3 region is CASSYDSGNYGYTF. The chain uses TRBV9 and TRBJ1-2. The CDR3 extends over 14 amino acids. The germline CDR1 and CDR2 sequences are SGDLS and YYNGEE.